This entry describes one T cell receptor beta chain. Its antigen target is currently unknown. No clone much larger than this one lies a single base away; base qualities are absent. This sample stems from a study of cytomegalovirus exposure and HLA in healthy donors (dated by TCRdb to 2017 to 2019). Context from the whole study: According to a later analysis, the roughly 130 validation repertoires were produced on the same platform as the roughly 720 repertoires of the first cohort. The study aimed to test whether cataloging public T cell receptors could reveal signatures of past pathogen exposure. A separate validation cohort of roughly 110 different subjects was used in addition to the approximately 670-subject first cohort. High-throughput TCR immunosequencing, statistical association of individual TCRs with disease status, and machine learning were combined to predict cytomegalovirus infection status.

From the cysteine up to the phenylalanine, the CDR3 has a length of 14 residues. The entry retains the CDR3 DNA only, 42 bases that are in frame from base 1. The junction carries 17 bases between V and J, which are trimmed by 5 bases and 6 bases respectively. CDR1 and CDR2 were assigned from the germline V gene (reference sequence) as PRHDT and FYEKMQ. The donors belonged to the validation cohort of about 120 subjects, which was separate from the approximately 610-subject first cohort. To prepare the library, the immunoSEQ multiplex PCR assay was applied. Per the source publication's procedure: A statistical classification framework was built for diagnosing cytomegalovirus status from the catalog of TCR beta chain sequences. TCRdb provides this immuneACCESS table in a form limited to in-frame rearrangements. Some clones are lacking; in checked studies, under half of them reflect an unresolved V gene, and why the rest are absent is not known. V and J calls and clone size are copied from that table; D and trimming were computed from the DNA. In this sample the table shows tens of thousands of clones, around 89% of which occur a single time. Around 1.5% of the sample goes to the ten largest clones.

What the work shows at the level of the full study, not this receptor alone: Cytomegalovirus status was reported to be diagnosed by the classifier with high specificity and sensitivity in both the original and validation cohorts. The study gave a list of around 170 TCR beta chains associated with cytomegalovirus. A later analysis found that TCRs clustered in the first cohort also tended to co-occur in the 120 validation repertoires, with 94% of cluster scores above 0. All 120 or so repertoires were used to score co-occurrence in the validation cohort in a later analysis, because that analysis had no HLA typing for the cohort. Most TCR sequences were observed very rarely across donors, whereas some public TCRs were present in many individuals. According to the authors, the approach could potentially be generalized to other disease states and immunological phenotypes. In vitro tests confirmed that a few of the cytomegalovirus-associated TCR beta chains recognize cytomegalovirus antigens.

The chain links TRBV13 with TRBJ2-7; 6 matching bases give a weak D call of TRBD2. Sequencing was done on a sample of PBMCs. The TCR originated in a woman between 18 and 29 years old in good health and CMV-seronegative. In nucleotides, the sequence is TGTGCCAGCAGCGGGGGGACTTATACTGCCGAGCAGTACTTC. This encodes CASSGGTYTAEQYF.